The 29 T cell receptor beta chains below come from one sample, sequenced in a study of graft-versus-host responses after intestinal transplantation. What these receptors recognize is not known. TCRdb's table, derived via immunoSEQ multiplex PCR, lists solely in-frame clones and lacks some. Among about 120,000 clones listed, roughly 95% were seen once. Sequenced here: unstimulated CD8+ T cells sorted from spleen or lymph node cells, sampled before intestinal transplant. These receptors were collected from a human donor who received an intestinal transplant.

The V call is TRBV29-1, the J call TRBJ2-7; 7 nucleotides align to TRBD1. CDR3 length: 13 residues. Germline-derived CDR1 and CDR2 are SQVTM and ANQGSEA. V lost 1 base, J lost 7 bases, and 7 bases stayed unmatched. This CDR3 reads CSVEGTGRGEQYF. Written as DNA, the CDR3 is TGCAGCGTTGAAGGGACAGGACGGGGAGAGCAGTACTTC.

The CDR3 DNA reads as TGTGCCAGCAGCCTCGGGATCCTAAAGGACTATGGCTACACCTTC. Protein sequence: CASSLGILKDYGYTF. The V and J genes are TRBV6-6 and TRBJ1-2; D not resolved. V lost 6 bases and J lost 3, with 17 bases in between. The CDR3 has 15 residues. Germline CDR1 reads MNHNY; CDR2 reads SVGAGI (reference sequence).

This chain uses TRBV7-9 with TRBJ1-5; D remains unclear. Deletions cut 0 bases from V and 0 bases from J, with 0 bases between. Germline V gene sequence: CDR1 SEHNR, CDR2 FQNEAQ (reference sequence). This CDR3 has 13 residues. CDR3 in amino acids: CASSLASNQPQHF. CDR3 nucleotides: TGTGCCAGCAGCTTAGCTAGCAATCAGCCCCAGCATTTT.

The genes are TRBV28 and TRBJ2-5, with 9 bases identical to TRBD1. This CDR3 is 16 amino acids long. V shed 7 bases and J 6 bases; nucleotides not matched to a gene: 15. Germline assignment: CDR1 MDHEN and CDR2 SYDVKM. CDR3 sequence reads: CASTRTGASSTKTQYF. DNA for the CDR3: TGTGCCAGCACGAGGACAGGGGCGTCCTCGACGAAGACCCAGTACTTC. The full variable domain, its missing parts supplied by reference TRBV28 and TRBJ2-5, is DVKVTQSSRYLVKRTGEKVFLECVQDMDHENMFWYRQDPGLGLRLIYFSYDVKMKEKGDIPEGYSVSREKKERFSLILESASTNQTSMYLCASTRTGASSTKTQYFGPGTRLLVL.

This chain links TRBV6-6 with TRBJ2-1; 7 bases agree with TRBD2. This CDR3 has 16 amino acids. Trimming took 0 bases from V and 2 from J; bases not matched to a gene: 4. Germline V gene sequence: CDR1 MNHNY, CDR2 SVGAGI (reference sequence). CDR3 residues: CASSYSTREAYNEQFF. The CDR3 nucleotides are TGTGCCAGCAGTTACTCGACTCGGGAGGCCTACAATGAGCAGTTCTTC.

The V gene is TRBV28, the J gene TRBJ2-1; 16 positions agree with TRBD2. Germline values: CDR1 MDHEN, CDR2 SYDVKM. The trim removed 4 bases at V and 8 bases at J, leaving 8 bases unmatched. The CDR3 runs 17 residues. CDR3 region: CASSSAGTSGRGDEQFF. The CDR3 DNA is TGTGCCAGCAGTTCGGCCGGGACTAGCGGGAGGGGTGATGAGCAGTTCTTC. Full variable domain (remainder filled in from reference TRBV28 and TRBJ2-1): DVKVTQSSRYLVKRTGEKVFLECVQDMDHENMFWYRQDPGLGLRLIYFSYDVKMKEKGDIPEGYSVSREKKERFSLILESASTNQTSMYLCASSSAGTSGRGDEQFFGPGTRLTVL.

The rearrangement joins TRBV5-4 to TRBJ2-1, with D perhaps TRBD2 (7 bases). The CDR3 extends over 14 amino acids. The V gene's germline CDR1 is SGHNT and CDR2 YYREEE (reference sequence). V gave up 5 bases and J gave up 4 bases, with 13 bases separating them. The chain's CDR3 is CASSWRGGYNEQFF. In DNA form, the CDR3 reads TGTGCCAGCAGTTGGAGGGGGGGTTACAATGAGCAGTTCTTC.

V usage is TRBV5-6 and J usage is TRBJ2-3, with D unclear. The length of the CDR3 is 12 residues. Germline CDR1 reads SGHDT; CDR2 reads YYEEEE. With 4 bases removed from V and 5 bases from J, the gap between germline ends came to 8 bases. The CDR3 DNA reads TGTGCCAGCAGCGGCCTAGGAGATACGCAGTATTTT. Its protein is CASSGLGDTQYF. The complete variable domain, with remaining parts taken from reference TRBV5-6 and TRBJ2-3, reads DAGVTQSPTHLIKTRGQQVTLRCSPKSGHDTVSWYQQALGQGPQFIFQYYEEEERQRGNFPDRFSGHQFPNYSSELNVNALLLGDSALYLCASSGLGDTQYFGPGTRLTVL.

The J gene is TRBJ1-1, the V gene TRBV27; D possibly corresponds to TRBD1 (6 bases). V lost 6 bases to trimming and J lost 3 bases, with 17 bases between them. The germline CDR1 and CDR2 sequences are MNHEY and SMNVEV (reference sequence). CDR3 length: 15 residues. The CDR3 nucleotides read TGTGCCAGCAGCGGACCCCAGGGGAAGGACACTGAAGCTTTCTTT. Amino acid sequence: CASSGPQGKDTEAFF.

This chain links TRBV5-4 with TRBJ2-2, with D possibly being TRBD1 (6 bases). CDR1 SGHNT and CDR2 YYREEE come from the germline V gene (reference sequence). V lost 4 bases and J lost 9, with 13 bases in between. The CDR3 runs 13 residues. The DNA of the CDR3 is TGTGCCAGCAGCCAAGACAGGTCCTGGGAGCTGTTTTTT. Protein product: CASSQDRSWELFF. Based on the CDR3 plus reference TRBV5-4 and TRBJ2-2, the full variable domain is ETGVTQSPTHLIKTRGQQVTLRCSSQSGHNTVSWYQQALGQGPQFIFQYYREEENGRGNFPPRFSGLQFPNYSSELNVNALELDDSALYLCASSQDRSWELFFGEGSRLTVL.

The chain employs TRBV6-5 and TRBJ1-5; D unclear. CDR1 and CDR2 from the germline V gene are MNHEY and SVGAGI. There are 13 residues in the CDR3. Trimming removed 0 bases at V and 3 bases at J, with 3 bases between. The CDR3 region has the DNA TGTGCCAGCAGTTACTCTGACAATCAGCCCCAGCATTTT. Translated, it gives CASSYSDNQPQHF.

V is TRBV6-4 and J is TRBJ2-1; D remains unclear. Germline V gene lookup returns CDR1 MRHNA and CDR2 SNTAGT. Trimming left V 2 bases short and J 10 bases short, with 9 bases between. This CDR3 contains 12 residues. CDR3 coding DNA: TGTGCCAGCAGTGACGGGTTGGGCGAGCAGTTCTTC. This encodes CASSDGLGEQFF.

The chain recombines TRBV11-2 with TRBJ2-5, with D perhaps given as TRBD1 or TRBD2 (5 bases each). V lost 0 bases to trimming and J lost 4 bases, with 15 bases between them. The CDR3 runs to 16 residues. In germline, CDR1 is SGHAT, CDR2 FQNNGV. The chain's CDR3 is CASSLEGMGEGETQYF. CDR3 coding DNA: TGTGCCAGCAGCTTAGAGGGGATGGGGGAAGGAGAGACCCAGTACTTC.

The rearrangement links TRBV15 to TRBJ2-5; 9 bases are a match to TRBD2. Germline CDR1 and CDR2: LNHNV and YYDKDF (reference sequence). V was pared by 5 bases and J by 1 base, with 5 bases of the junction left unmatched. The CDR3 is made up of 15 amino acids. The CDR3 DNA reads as TGTGCCACCAGCTTAGCGGGAGCTTTCCAAGAGACCCAGTACTTC. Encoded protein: CATSLAGAFQETQYF.

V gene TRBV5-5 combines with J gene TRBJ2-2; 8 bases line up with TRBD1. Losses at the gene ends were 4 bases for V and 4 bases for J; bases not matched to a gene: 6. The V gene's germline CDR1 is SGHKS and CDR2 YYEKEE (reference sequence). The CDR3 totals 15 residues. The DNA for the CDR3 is TGTGCCAGCAGCCTCAGGGGGCTTTTCACCGGGGAGCTGTTTTTT. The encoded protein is CASSLRGLFTGELFF.

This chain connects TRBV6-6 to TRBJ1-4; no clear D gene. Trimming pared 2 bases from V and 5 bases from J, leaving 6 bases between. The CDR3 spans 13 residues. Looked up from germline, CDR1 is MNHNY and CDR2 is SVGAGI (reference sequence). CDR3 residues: CASSYRVNEKLFF. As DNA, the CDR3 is TGTGCCAGCAGTTACAGGGTCAATGAAAAACTGTTTTTT.

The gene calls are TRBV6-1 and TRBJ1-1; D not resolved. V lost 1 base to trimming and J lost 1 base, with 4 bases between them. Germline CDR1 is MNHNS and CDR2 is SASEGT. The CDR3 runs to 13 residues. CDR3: CASSEGANTEAFF. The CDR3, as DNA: TGTGCCAGCAGTGAAGGGGCGAACACTGAAGCTTTCTTT.

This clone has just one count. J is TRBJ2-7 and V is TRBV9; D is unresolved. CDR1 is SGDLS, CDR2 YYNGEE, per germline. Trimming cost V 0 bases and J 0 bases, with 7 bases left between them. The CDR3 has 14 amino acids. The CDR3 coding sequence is TGTGCCAGCAGCGTAGGTAGTCTCTCCTACGAGCAGTACTTC. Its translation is CASSVGSLSYEQYF.

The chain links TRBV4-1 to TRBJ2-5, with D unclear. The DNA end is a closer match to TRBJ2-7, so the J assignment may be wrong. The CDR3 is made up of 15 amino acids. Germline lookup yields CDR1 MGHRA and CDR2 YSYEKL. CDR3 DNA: TGCGCCAGCAGCCAAGATCGGGTCCCTGGCTACGAGCAGTACTTC. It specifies CASSQDRVPGYEQYF.

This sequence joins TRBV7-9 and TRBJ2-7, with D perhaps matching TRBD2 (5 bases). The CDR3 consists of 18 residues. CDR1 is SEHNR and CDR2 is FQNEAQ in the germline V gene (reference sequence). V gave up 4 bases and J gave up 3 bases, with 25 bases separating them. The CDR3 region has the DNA TGTGCCAGCAGCTCCTCAGGAGGACCGGGAAAAGTCGTCTACGAGCAGTACTTC. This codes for CASSSSGGPGKVVYEQYF.

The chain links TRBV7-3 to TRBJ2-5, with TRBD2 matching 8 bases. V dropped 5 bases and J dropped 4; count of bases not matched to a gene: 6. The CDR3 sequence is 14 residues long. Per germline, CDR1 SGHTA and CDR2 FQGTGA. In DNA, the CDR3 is TGTGCCAGCAGCCAGGGACTAGGGGGAGAGACCCAGTACTTC. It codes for CASSQGLGGETQYF.

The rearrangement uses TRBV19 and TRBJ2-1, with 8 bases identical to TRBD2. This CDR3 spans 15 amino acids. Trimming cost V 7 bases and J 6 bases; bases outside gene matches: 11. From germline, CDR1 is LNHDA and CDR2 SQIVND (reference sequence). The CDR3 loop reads CASTSRLALFNEQFF. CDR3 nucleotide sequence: TGTGCCAGTACCTCCCGACTAGCGCTTTTCAATGAGCAGTTCTTC.

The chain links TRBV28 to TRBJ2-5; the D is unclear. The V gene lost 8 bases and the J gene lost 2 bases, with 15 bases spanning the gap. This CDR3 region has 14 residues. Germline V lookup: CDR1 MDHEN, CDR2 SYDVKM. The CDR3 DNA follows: TGTGCCAGCCGATACAGTTCATATCAAGAGACCCAGTACTTC. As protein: CASRYSSYQETQYF.

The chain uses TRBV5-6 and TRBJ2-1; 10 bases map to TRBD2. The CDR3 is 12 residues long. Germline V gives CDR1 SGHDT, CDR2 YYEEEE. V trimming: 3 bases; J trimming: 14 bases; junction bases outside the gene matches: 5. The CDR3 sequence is CASSSLLAGEFF. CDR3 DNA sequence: TGTGCCAGCAGCTCCTTGCTAGCGGGAGAGTTCTTC.

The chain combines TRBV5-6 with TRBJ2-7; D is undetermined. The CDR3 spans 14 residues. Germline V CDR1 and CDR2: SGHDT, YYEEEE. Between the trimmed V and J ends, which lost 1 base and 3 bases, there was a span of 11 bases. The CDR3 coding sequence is TGTGCCAGCAGCTTGATACAGAGGCGCTACGAGCAGTACTTC. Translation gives CASSLIQRRYEQYF.

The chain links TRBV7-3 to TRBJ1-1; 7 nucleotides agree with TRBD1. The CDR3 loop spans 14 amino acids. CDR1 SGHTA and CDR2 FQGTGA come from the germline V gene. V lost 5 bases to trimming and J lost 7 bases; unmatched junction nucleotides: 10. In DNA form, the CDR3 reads TGTGCCAGCAGCCCAACCGGGACAGCGGGTGAAGCTTTCTTT. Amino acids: CASSPTGTAGEAFF.

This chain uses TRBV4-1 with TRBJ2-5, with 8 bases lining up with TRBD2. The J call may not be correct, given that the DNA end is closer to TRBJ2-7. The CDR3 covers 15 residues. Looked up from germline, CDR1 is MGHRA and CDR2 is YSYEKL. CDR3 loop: CASSQVIAGTYEQYF. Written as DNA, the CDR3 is TGCGCCAGCAGCCAAGTAATAGCGGGGACCTACGAGCAGTACTTC.

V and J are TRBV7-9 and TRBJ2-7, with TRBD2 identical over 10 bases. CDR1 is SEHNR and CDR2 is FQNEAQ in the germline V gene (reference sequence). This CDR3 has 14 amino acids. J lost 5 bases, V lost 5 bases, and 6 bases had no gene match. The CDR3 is CASSMGLAINEQYF. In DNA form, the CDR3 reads TGTGCCAGCAGCATGGGACTAGCGATCAACGAGCAGTACTTC.

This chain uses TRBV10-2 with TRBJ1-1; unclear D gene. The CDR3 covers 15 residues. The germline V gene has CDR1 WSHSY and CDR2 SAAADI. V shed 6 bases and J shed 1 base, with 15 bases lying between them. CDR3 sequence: CASREGPKPNTEAFF. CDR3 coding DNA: TGCGCCAGCAGGGAAGGGCCGAAACCGAACACTGAAGCTTTCTTT.